Listed below are T cell receptor beta chains from one sample, sequenced in a study of cytomegalovirus exposure and HLA in healthy donors. Only in-frame clones appear in the TCRdb table, and some are missing; sequencing was by immunoSEQ multiplex PCR. The repertoire includes approximately 82,000 clones, roughly a tenth of them detected once, and approximately 23% sits in the top ten. The specimen was PBMCs. The receptors stem from a man between 60 and 75 years old in good health and CMV-seropositive. Both conserved end residues are part of each CDR3. The D gene is left open where the match is weak. Not all rows give a size; the values are once, few, many and, for expanded clones, a class.

size: NA; V: TRBV4-1; J: TRBJ2-1; D: TRBD1; DNA: TGCGCCAGCAGCCAGACCGGGACAGGGGGGGGAAGTGAGCAGTTCTTC; CDR3: CASSQTGTGGGSEQFF
size: NA; V: TRBV28; J: TRBJ2-4; D: TRBD2; DNA: TGTGCCAGCAGCCCCGGCGGGGGAGACCAGAGGTACTTC; CDR3: CASSPGGGDQRYF
size: NA; V: TRBV6-5; J: TRBJ2-4; D: TRBD1; DNA: TGTGCCAGCACCCAACAGGGGGGAAACATTCAGTACTTC; CDR3: CASTQQGGNIQYF
size: NA; V: TRBV6-5; J: TRBJ1-3; D: NA; DNA: TGTGCCACAAGGGCCGCAGGGCCCTCTGGAAACACCATATATTTT; CDR3: CATRAAGPSGNTIYF
size: few; V: TRBV5-1; J: TRBJ2-7; D: TRBD1; DNA: TGCGCCAGCAGCTCGGGACAGGGGAACTACGAGCAGTACTTC; CDR3: CASSSGQGNYEQYF
size: NA; V: TRBV19; J: TRBJ2-2; D: NA; DNA: TGTGCCAGTAACTTCGACAGATACACCGGGGAGCTGTTTTTT; CDR3: CASNFDRYTGELFF
size: NA; V: TRBV5-6; J: TRBJ2-7; D: NA; DNA: TGTGCCAGCCGATATGCGGCTACCTACGAGCAGTACTTC; CDR3: CASRYAATYEQYF
size: few; V: TRBV29-1; J: TRBJ2-7; D: TRBD1; DNA: TGCAGCGTTGCCGGGACAGGGTCATTCGAGCAGTACTTC; CDR3: CSVAGTGSFEQYF
size: NA; V: TRBV6-1; J: TRBJ2-1; D: TRBD1; DNA: TGTGCCAGCAGTGATACCGGGACAGGGGCCTACAATGAGCAGTTCTTC; CDR3: CASSDTGTGAYNEQFF
size: few; V: TRBV7-9; J: TRBJ1-2; D: NA; DNA: TGTGCCAGCAGCTTTGACACCAACTATGGCTACACCTTC; CDR3: CASSFDTNYGYTF
size: NA; V: TRBV14; J: TRBJ2-5; D: NA; DNA: TGTGCCAGCAGCCCCAGACAGGTAGTCCAAGAGACCCAGTACTTC; CDR3: CASSPRQVVQETQYF
size: few; V: TRBV4-1; J: TRBJ2-1; D: NA; DNA: TGCGCCAGCAGCCAAGGGAAAGGGAGGTATGAGCAGTTCTTC; CDR3: CASSQGKGRYEQFF
size: NA; V: TRBV7-8; J: TRBJ2-2; D: TRBD2; DNA: TGTGCCAGTCGAGGAAATAGGGGAGGGCACACCGGGGAGCTGTTTTTT; CDR3: CASRGNRGGHTGELFF
size: few; V: TRBV19; J: TRBJ2-5; D: NA; DNA: TGTGCCAGTAGTATAGACTCACAGGGCCAAGAGACCCAGTACTTC; CDR3: CASSIDSQGQETQYF
size: NA; V: TRBV28; J: TRBJ1-5; D: TRBD1; DNA: TGTGCCAGCAGTATTCGACAGGGATTGTGGCAGCCCCAGCATTTT; CDR3: CASSIRQGLWQPQHF
size: NA; V: TRBV25-1; J: TRBJ2-7; D: NA; DNA: TGTGCCAGCAGTGATCGAGGGCGCTTCTCCTACGAGCAGTACTTC; CDR3: CASSDRGRFSYEQYF
size: NA; V: TRBV4-1; J: TRBJ2-7; D: NA; DNA: TGCGCCAGCAGCCGCACTCCAGGGGGGCAGGTCAACTACGAGCAGTACTTC; CDR3: CASSRTPGGQVNYEQYF
size: many; V: TRBV27; J: TRBJ1-1; D: NA; DNA: TGTGCCAGCAGTTTTCCCCCCCTCACTGAAGCTTTCTTT; CDR3: CASSFPPLTEAFF
size: many; V: TRBV9; J: TRBJ1-4; D: TRBD1; DNA: TGTGCCAGCAGCGTCGGACAGGGGTATAATGAAAAACTGTTTTTT; CDR3: CASSVGQGYNEKLFF
size: NA; V: TRBV28; J: TRBJ1-5; D: NA; DNA: TGTGCGGCGGGGGCGCTTAGCAATCAGCCCCAGCATTTT; CDR3: CAAGALSNQPQHF
size: few; V: TRBV28; J: TRBJ1-5; D: NA; DNA: TGTGCCAGCAGTTTCGGGGAAAACTATCAGCCCCAGCATTTT; CDR3: CASSFGENYQPQHF
size: NA; V: TRBV4-2; J: TRBJ1-4; D: NA; DNA: TGTGCCAGCAGCCAAGAGGAGGCAGGCGGAGAAAAACTGTTTTTT; CDR3: CASSQEEAGGEKLFF
size: NA; V: TRBV6-4; J: TRBJ1-6; D: NA; DNA: TGTGCCAGCAGTGCCTCTGGGGCGAGCTCCTATAATTCACCCCTCCACTTT; CDR3: CASSASGASSYNSPLHF
size: once; V: TRBV5-1; J: TRBJ2-3; D: NA; DNA: TGCGCCAGCAGCCTCCTTACTAGGTCGGTTTCAGATACGCAGTATTTT; CDR3: CASSLLTRSVSDTQYF
size: few; V: TRBV29-1; J: TRBJ2-5; D: NA; DNA: TGCGTCGGAGTCAGTACCCAAGAGACCCAGTACTTC; CDR3: CVGVSTQETQYF
size: few; V: TRBV6-6; J: TRBJ1-5; D: TRBD1; DNA: TGTGCCAGCAGTTATGGGCCGGGACAGGGAGCTCAGCCCCAGCATTTT; CDR3: CASSYGPGQGAQPQHF
size: NA; V: TRBV28; J: TRBJ2-1; D: NA; DNA: TGTGCCAGCAGTTTCTTCCCGAATGAGCAGTTCTTC; CDR3: CASSFFPNEQFF
size: few; V: TRBV10-1; J: TRBJ2-2; D: NA; DNA: TGCGCCAGCAGCTTGGAGCGGGTAAACACCGGGGAGCTGTTTTTT; CDR3: CASSLERVNTGELFF
size: NA; V: TRBV7-9; J: TRBJ1-1; D: TRBD1; DNA: TGTGCCACCCTCAATTTCCCGGAGGGACAGTACCTGAACACTGAAGCTTTCTTT; CDR3: CATLNFPEGQYLNTEAFF
size: NA; V: TRBV5-4; J: TRBJ2-7; D: NA; DNA: TGTGCCAGCGGGGGGAGTACCTACGAGCAGTACTTC; CDR3: CASGGSTYEQYF
size: NA; V: TRBV30; J: TRBJ1-4; D: NA; DNA: TGTGCCCTCGACGGGGGGAATGAAAAACTGTTTTTT; CDR3: CALDGGNEKLFF
size: few; V: TRBV30; J: TRBJ2-1; D: TRBD2; DNA: TGTGCCACCGACAAAATCTGGGGGGGAGGTTCCTACAATGAGCAGTTCTTC; CDR3: CATDKIWGGGSYNEQFF
size: few; V: TRBV9; J: TRBJ2-2; D: NA; DNA: TGTGCCAGCAGCGTAGGAGTGAGTGTCACCGGGGAGCTGTTTTTT; CDR3: CASSVGVSVTGELFF
size: few; V: TRBV19; J: TRBJ2-4; D: TRBD1; DNA: TGTGCCAGTAGGACGACAGGGATAGTAGCCAAAAACATTCAGTACTTC; CDR3: CASRTTGIVAKNIQYF
size: few; V: TRBV27; J: TRBJ1-1; D: NA; DNA: TGTGCCAGCAGTCCCAGGACAATGGGGGGGAACACTGAAGCTTTCTTT; CDR3: CASSPRTMGGNTEAFF
size: NA; V: TRBV28; J: TRBJ1-3; D: NA; DNA: TGTGCCAGCAGTTTAGGCCAGACTGGAAACACCATATATTTT; CDR3: CASSLGQTGNTIYF
size: NA; V: TRBV5-8; J: TRBJ1-1; D: NA; DNA: TGTGCCAGCAGCAAATCGGGGGGGGTGAACACTGAAGCTTTCTTT; CDR3: CASSKSGGVNTEAFF